This TCR beta chain comes out of a study of Tregs in tolerant kidney transplant recipients. Regarding the study as a whole: Activated donor B cell expansion appeared to reveal the most relevant donor-specific TCRbeta repertoire.

The CDR3 has 17 amino acids. Germline V lookup: CDR1 MGHRA, CDR2 YSYEKL. The J segment lost 3 bases and the V segment lost 0 bases, leaving 10 bases of the junction unmatched. Mixed chimerism was transient after nonmyeloablative marrow transplants from related graft donors. The count of this clone is one. Antigen: not known. This table comes from immunoSEQ multiplex PCR, and its TCRdb copy is limited to in-frame clones, with some not included. The sample includes tens of thousands of clones, approximately 93% of them seen just once. The source was CD4+ T cells from blood (PBMCs), collected 12 months after the transplant. This rearrangement joins TRBV4-1 to TRBJ2-5, with TRBD2 matching over 7 bases. The clonotype originates from a human patient who received a combined kidney and bone marrow transplant. The graft donor may be the source of some T cells. The CDR3 is CASSQDRRASGKETQYF. CDR3 DNA: TGCGCCAGCAGCCAAGATAGGAGGGCTAGCGGTAAAGAGACCCAGTACTTC.